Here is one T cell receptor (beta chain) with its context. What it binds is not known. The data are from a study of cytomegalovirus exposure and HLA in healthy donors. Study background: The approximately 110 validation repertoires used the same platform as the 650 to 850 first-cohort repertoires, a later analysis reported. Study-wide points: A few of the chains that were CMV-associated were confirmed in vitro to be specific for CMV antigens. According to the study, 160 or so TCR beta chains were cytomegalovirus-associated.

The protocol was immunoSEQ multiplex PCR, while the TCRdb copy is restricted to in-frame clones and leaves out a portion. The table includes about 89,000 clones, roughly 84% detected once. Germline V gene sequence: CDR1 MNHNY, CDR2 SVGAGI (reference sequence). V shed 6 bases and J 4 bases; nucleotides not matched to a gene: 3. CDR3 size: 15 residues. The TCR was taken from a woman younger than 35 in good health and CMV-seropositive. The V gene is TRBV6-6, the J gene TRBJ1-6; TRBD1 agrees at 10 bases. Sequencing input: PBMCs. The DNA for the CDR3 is TGTGCCAGCAGCGGGACAGGGGCATATAATTCACCCCTCCACTTT. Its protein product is CASSGTGAYNSPLHF.